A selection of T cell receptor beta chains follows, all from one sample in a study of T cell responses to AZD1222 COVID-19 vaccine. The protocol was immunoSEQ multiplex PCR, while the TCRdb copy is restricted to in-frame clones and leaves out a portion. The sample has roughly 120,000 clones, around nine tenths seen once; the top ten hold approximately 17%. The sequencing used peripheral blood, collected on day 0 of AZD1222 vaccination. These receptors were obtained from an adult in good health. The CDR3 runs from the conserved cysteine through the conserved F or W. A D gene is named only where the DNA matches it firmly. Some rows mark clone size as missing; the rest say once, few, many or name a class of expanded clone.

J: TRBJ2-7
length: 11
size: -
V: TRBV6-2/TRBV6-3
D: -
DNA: TGTGCCAGCAGTTCCCTTTACGAGCAGTACTTC
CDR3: CASSSLYEQYF

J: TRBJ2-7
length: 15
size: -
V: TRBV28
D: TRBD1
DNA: TGTGCCAGCAGCCCATGGACAGGGGGCCCCTACGAGCAGTACTTC
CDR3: CASSPWTGGPYEQYF

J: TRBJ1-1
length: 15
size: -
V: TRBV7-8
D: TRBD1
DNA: TGTGCCAGCAGCCTGATGACAGGGTTGGTCACTGAAGCTTTCTTT
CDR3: CASSLMTGLVTEAFF

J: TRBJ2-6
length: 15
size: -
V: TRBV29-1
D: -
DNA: TGCAGCGTTGAAGGAGGGGGCTCTGGGGCCAACGTCCTGACTTTC
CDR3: CSVEGGGSGANVLTF

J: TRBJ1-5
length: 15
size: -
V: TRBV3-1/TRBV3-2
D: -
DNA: TGTGCCAGCAGCCAAGAAATAGGGATCCCTCAGCCCCAGCATTTT
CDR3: CASSQEIGIPQPQHF

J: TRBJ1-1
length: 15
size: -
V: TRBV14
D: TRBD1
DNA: TGTGCCAGCAGCCTCCGGACAGGGGGCAACACTGAAGCTTTCTTT
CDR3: CASSLRTGGNTEAFF

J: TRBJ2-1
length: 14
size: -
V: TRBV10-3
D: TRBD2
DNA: TGTGCCATCAGTGCCAGCGGGGCTAACAATGAGCAGTTCTTC
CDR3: CAISASGANNEQFF

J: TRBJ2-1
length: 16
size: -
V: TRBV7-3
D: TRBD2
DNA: TGTGCCAGCAGCCCCCGGACTAGCGGGAGCCCCCATGAGCAGTTCTTC
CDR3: CASSPRTSGSPHEQFF

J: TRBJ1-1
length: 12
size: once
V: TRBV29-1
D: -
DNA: TGCAGCGCCGAGGGGGGAGGCACTGAAGCTTTCTTT
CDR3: CSAEGGGTEAFF

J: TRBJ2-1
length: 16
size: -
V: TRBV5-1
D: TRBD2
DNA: TGCGCCAGCAGCTCGACTAGCCCCAGCTCCTACAATGAGCAGTTCTTC
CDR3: CASSSTSPSSYNEQFF

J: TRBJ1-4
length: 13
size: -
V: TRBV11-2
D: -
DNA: TGTGCCAGCAGCGAGCAGGCTTGGGAAAAACTGTTTTTT
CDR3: CASSEQAWEKLFF

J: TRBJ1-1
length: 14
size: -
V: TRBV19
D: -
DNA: TGTGCCAGTAGATGGGGCTCAGCCAACACTGAAGCTTTCTTT
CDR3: CASRWGSANTEAFF

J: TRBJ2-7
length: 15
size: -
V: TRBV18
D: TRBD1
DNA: TGTGCCAGCTCACCAAAACAGGGGGGAGCCTACGAGCAGTACTTC
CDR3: CASSPKQGGAYEQYF

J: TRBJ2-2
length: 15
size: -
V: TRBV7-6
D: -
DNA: TGTGCCAGCAGCTTAGGGAACGGGGGTACCGGGGAGCTGTTTTTT
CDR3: CASSLGNGGTGELFF

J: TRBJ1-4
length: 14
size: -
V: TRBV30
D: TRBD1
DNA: TGTGCCTGTCCGACTCGGGACAGTAATGAAAAACTGTTTTTT
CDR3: CACPTRDSNEKLFF

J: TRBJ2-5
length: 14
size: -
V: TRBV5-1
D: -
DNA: TGCGCCAGCAGCCCACGACAGTACCAAGAGACCCAGTACTTC
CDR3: CASSPRQYQETQYF

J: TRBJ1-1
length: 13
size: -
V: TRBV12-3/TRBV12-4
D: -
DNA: TGTGCCAGCAGTTTAATGGGGAACACTGAAGCTTTCTTT
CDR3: CASSLMGNTEAFF

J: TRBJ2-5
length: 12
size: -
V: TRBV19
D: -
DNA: TGTGCCAGTAGACAAGCGGGAGAGACCCAGTACTTC
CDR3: CASRQAGETQYF

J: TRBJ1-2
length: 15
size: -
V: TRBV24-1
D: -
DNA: TGTGCCACCAGTGATTCGAGTCAGGGGACCTATGGCTACACCTTC
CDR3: CATSDSSQGTYGYTF

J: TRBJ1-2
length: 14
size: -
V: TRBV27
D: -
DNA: TGTGCCAGCAGTTTGGTCAGGGGAGTCGATGGCTACACCTTC
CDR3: CASSLVRGVDGYTF

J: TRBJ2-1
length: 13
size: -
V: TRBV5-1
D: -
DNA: TGCGCCAGCAGCGTAGGGACAAACAATGAGCAGTTCTTC
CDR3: CASSVGTNNEQFF

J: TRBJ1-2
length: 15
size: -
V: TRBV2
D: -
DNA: TGTGCCAGCAGTGGAAGAGACAGGCCCCCCTATGGCTACACCTTC
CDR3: CASSGRDRPPYGYTF

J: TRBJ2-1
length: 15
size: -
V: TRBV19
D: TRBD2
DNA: TGTGCCAGTAGTATCGTGGGACTAGCAAGTAATGAGCAGTTCTTC
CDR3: CASSIVGLASNEQFF

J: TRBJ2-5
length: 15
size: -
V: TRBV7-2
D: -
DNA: TGTGCCAGCAGCCAAGGGGGGCTCCCTCAAGAGACCCAGTACTTC
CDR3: CASSQGGLPQETQYF

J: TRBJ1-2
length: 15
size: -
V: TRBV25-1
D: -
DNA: TGTGCCAGCACCCACCCCCTGGGCAGATACTATGGCTACACCTTC
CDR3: CASTHPLGRYYGYTF

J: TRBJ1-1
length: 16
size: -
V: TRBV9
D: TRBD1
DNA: TGTGCCAGCAGCGTAGGCCCCAGGGGGCGCGGGGCTGAAGCTTTCTTT
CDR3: CASSVGPRGRGAEAFF

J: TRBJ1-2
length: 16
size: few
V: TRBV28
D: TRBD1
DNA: TGTGCCAGCAGCCAAGGGGGGGGACAGGGAAACTATGGCTACACCTTC
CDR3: CASSQGGGQGNYGYTF

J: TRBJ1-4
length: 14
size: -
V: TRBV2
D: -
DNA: TGTGCCAGCAGAGACGGACGGGGCGGGGAAAAACTGTTTTTT
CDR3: CASRDGRGGEKLFF

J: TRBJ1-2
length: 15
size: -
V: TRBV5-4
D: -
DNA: TGTGCCAGCAGCTTGGTGGGTCTAGAAACTGGTGGCTACACCTTC
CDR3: CASSLVGLETGGYTF

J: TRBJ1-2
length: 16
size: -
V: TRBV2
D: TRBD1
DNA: TGTGCCAGCACCCGGGACAGGGGACTCGATACCAATGGCTACACCTTC
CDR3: CASTRDRGLDTNGYTF

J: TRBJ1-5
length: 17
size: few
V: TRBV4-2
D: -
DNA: TGTGCCAGCAGCCAAGTCGATTCGGCAGAGACCAATCAGCCCCAGCATTTT
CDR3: CASSQVDSAETNQPQHF

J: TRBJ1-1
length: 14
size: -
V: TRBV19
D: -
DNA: TGTGCCAGTAGTCGACAGTTAGGTTTAACTGAAGCTTTCTTT
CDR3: CASSRQLGLTEAFF

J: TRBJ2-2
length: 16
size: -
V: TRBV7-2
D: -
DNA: TGTGCCAGCAGCTTAGCTGGACAGACGAACACCGGGGAGCTGTTTTTT
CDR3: CASSLAGQTNTGELFF

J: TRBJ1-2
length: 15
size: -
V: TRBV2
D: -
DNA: TGTGCCAGCACTACGGATACAGGAGCTAACTATGGCTACACCTTC
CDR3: CASTTDTGANYGYTF

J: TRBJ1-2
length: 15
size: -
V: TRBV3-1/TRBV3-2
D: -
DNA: TGTGCCAGCAGCCAGGCCCTTACAGGGCTTTATGGCTACACCTTC
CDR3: CASSQALTGLYGYTF

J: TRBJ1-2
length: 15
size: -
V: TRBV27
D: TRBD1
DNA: TGTGCCAGCACCAGCAGGGGGCGCCCGGACTATGGCTACACCTTC
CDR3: CASTSRGRPDYGYTF

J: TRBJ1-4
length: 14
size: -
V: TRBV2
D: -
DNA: TGTGCCAGCAGTTTGAGACTAGTCAATGAAAAACTGTTTTTT
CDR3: CASSLRLVNEKLFF

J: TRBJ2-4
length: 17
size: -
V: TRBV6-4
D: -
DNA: TGTGCCAGCAGTGACTCCGCAGGGGTCTATTCCAAAAACATTCAGTACTTC
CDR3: CASSDSAGVYSKNIQYF

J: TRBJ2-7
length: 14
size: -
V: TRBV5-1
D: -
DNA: TGCGCCAGCAGCTTACAGGGCCAGTCTTACGAGCAGTACTTC
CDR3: CASSLQGQSYEQYF

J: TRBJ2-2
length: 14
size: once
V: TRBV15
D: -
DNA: TGTGCCACCAGCAGACAGACAGACACCGGGGAGCTGTTTTTT
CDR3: CATSRQTDTGELFF

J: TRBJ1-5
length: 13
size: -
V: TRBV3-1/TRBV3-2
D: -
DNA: TGTGCCAGCAGCCAAGGCAGGGGAGATCCCCAGCATTTT
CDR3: CASSQGRGDPQHF

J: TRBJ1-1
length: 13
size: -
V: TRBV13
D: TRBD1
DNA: TGTGCCAGCAGCCACAGGGGGAACACTGAAGCTTTCTTT
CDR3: CASSHRGNTEAFF

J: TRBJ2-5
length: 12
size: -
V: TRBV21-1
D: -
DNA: TGTGCCAGCTCCTGGAAGGAAGAGACCCAGTACTTC
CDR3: CASSWKEETQYF

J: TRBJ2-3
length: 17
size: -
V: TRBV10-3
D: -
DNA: TGTGCCATCAGTGAGGCTCAGGGCGGGCGGATCACAGATACGCAGTATTTT
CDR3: CAISEAQGGRITDTQYF

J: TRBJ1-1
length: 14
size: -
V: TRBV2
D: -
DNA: TGTGCCAGCAGTGGTTACAGAACCAACACTGAAGCTTTCTTT
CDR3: CASSGYRTNTEAFF

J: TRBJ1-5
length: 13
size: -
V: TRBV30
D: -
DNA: TGTGCCTGGGGTCACAGGGGCAATCAGCCCCAGCATTTT
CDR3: CAWGHRGNQPQHF

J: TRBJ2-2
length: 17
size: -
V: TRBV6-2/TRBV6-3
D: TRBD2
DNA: TGTGCCAGCAGTTACTCCGGACTAGCGGGGAGAACCGGGGAGCTGTTTTTT
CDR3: CASSYSGLAGRTGELFF

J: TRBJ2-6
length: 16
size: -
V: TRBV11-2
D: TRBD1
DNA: TGTGCCAGCAGCTTAGAGGGGACAGGGGGTTTCAACGTCCTGACTTTC
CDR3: CASSLEGTGGFNVLTF

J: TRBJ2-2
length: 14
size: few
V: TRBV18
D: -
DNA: TGTGCCAGCTCACCACCGAAAGAGACCGGGGAGCTGTTTTTT
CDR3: CASSPPKETGELFF

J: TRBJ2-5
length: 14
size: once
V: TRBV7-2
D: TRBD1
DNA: TGTGCCAGCAGCACACAGGGGTTGGGGGAGACCCAGTACTTC
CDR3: CASSTQGLGETQYF

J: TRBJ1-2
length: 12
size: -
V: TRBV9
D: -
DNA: TGTGCCAGCAGCCCGAGTTCCTATGGCTACACCTTC
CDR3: CASSPSSYGYTF

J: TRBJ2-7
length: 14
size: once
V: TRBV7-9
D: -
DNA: TGTGCCAGCAGCCCCCCCCTCCGTCCCTACGAGCAGTACTTC
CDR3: CASSPPLRPYEQYF

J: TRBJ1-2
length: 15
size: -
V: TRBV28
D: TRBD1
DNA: TGTGCCAGCAGTACACGACAGGGGGCAAACTATGGCTACACCTTC
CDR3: CASSTRQGANYGYTF

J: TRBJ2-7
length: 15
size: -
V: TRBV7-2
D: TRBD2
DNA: TGTGCCAGCTCCCCACCTAGCGGGTCCACCTACGAGCAGTACTTC
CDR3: CASSPPSGSTYEQYF

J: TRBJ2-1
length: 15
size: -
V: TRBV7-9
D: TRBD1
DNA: TGTGCCAGCAGCTCCCGGGACAGGGCCTACAATGAGCAGTTCTTC
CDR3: CASSSRDRAYNEQFF